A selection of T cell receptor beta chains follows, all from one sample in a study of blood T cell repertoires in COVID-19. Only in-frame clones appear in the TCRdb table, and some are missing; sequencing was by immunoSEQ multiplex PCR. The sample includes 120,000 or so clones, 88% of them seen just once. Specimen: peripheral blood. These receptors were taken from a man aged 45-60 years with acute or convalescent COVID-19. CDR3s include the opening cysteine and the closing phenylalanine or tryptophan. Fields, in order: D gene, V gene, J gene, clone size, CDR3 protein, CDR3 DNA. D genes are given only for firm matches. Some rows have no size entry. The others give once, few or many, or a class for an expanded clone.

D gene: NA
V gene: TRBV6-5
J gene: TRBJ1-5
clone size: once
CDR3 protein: CASSPQYSNQPQHF
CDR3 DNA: TGTGCCAGCAGCCCCCAGTATAGCAATCAGCCCCAGCATTTT

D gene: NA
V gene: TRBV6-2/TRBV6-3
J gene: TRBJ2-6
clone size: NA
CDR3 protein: CASSYSRGSGANVLTF
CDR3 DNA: TGTGCCAGCAGTTACTCGCGGGGCTCTGGGGCCAACGTCCTGACTTTC

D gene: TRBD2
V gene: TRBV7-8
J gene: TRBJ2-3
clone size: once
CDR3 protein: CASSLVDSGFGTDTQYF
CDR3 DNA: TGTGCCAGCAGCCTGGTGGATAGCGGGTTTGGTACAGATACGCAGTATTTT

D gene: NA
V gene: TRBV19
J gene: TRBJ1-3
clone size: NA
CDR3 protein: CASSMASSGNTIYF
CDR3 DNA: TGTGCCAGTAGTATGGCCAGCTCTGGAAACACCATATATTTT

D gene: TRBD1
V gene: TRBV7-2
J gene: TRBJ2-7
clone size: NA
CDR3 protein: CASSPTGTGPYEQYF
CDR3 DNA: TGTGCCAGCAGCCCAACCGGGACAGGCCCCTACGAGCAGTACTTC

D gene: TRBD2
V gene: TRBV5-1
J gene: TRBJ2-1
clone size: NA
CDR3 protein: CASSWLAGGPNEQFF
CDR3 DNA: TGCGCCAGCAGCTGGCTAGCGGGAGGCCCCAATGAGCAGTTCTTC

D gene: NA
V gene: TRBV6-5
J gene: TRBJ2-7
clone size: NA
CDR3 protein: CASREGTASSYEQYF
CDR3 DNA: TGTGCCAGCAGGGAGGGGACAGCTAGCTCCTACGAGCAGTACTTC

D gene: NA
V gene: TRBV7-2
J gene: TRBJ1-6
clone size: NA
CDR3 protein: CASSLAGVNSPLHF
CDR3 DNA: TGTGCCAGCAGCTTAGCAGGGGTTAATTCACCCCTCCACTTT

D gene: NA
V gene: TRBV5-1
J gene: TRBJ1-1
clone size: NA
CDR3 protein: CASTLTAGRDEAFF
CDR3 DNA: TGCGCCAGCACCTTAACAGCGGGACGGGACGAAGCTTTCTTT

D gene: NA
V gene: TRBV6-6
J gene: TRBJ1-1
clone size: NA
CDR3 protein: CASSYARGKAEAFF
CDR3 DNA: TGTGCCAGCAGTTACGCTCGGGGGAAAGCTGAAGCTTTCTTT

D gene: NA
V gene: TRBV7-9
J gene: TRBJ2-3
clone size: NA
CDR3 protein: CASSSPPTGVTDTQYF
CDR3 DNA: TGTGCCAGCAGTTCCCCCCCTACGGGAGTGACAGATACGCAGTATTTT

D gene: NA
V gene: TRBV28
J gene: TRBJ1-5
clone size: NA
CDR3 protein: CASSLGAQHQPQHF
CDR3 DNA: TGTGCCAGCAGTTTAGGGGCCCAACATCAGCCCCAGCATTTT

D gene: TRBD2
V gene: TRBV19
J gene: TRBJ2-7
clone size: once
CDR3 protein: CASSTSGLAEPYEQYF
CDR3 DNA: TGTGCCAGTAGTACGTCCGGACTAGCGGAACCTTACGAGCAGTACTTC

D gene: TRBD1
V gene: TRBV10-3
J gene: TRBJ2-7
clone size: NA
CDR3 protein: CAIRGTDFYEQYF
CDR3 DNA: TGTGCCATCAGGGGGACAGACTTCTACGAGCAGTACTTC

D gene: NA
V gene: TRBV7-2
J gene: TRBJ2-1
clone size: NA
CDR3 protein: CASSYWVLAIDEQFF
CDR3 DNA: TGTGCCAGCAGCTACTGGGTGCTAGCGATCGATGAGCAGTTCTTC

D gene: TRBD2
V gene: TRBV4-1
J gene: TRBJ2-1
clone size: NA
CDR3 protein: CASSQLLAGGPHNEQFF
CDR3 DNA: TGCGCCAGCAGCCAACTTCTAGCGGGGGGCCCTCACAATGAGCAGTTCTTC

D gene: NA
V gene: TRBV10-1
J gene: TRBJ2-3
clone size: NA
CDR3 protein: CASSEALPRDTQYF
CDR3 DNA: TGCGCCAGCAGTGAGGCCCTCCCGCGGGATACGCAGTATTTT

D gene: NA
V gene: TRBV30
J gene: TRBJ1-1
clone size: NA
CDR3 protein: CACRQLTEAFF
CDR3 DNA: TGTGCCTGCAGACAGTTGACTGAAGCTTTCTTT

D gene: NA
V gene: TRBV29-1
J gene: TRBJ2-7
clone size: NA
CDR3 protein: CSASLRGDPYEQYF
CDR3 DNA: TGCAGCGCCTCACTCAGGGGAGATCCCTACGAGCAGTACTTC

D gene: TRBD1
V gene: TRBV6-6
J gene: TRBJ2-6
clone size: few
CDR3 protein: CASSLGGQGATGANVLTF
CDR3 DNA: TGTGCCAGCAGTCTAGGGGGACAGGGGGCCACTGGGGCCAACGTCCTGACTTTC

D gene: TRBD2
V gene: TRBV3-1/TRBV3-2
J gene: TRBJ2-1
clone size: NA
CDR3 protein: CASSQSKRESYNEQFF
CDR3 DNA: TGTGCCAGCAGCCAATCTAAGCGGGAGTCCTACAATGAGCAGTTCTTC

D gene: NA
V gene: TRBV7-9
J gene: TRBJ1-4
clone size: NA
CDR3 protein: CASSLKAGVEKLFF
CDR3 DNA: TGTGCCAGCAGCTTAAAGGCAGGGGTTGAAAAACTGTTTTTT

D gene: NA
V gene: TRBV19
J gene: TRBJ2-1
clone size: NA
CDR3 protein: CASYASNEQFF
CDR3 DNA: TGTGCCAGTTATGCGTCGAATGAGCAGTTCTTC

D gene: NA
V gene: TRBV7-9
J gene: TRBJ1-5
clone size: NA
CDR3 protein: CASSPPNQPQHF
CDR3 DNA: TGTGCCAGCAGCCCCCCGAATCAGCCCCAGCATTTT

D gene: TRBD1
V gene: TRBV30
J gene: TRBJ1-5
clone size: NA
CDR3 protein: CAWSNRGRQPQHF
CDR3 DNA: TGTGCCTGGAGTAACAGGGGCCGACAGCCCCAGCATTTT

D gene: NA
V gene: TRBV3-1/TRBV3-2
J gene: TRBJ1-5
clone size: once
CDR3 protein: CASSQGGGNQPQHF
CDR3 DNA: TGTGCCAGCAGCCAAGGAGGAGGCAATCAGCCCCAGCATTTT

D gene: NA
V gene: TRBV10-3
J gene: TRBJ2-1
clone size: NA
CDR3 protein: CAISEKASSYNEQFF
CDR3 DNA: TGTGCCATCAGTGAAAAAGCTAGCTCCTACAATGAGCAGTTCTTC

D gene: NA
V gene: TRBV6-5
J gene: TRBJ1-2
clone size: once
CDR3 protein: CASMGSGGLGYTF
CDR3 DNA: TGTGCCAGCATGGGGTCGGGAGGGCTTGGCTACACCTTC

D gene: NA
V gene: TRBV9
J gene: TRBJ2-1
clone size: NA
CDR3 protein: CASSVMEGPGDEQFF
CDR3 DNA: TGTGCCAGCAGCGTAATGGAGGGCCCGGGCGATGAGCAGTTCTTC

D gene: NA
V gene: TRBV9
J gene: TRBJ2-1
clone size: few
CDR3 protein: CASSVEDRDNEQFF
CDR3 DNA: TGTGCCAGCAGCGTAGAGGACAGAGACAATGAGCAGTTCTTC

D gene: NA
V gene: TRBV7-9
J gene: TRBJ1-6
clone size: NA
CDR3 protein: CASSPRRSSYNSPLHF
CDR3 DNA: TGTGCCAGCAGCCCCCGACGGAGCTCCTATAATTCACCCCTCCACTTT

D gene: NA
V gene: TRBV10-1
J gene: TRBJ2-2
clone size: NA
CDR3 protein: CASSSNEEAGELFF
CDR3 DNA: TGCGCCAGCTCATCGAATGAGGAGGCCGGGGAGCTGTTTTTT

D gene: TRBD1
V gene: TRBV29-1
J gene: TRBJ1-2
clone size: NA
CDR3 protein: CSVEDLRWGADRDPFYGYTF
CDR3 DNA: TGCAGCGTTGAAGATCTTCGTTGGGGCGCCGACAGGGACCCCTTCTATGGCTACACCTTC

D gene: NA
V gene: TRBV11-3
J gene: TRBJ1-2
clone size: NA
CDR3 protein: CASSLQGDYGYTF
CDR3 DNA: TGTGCCAGCAGCTTACAAGGGGACTATGGCTACACCTTC

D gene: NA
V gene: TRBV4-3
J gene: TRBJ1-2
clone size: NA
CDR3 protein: CASSQGQANYGYTF
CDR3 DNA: TGCGCCAGCAGCCAAGGACAGGCTAACTATGGCTACACCTTC

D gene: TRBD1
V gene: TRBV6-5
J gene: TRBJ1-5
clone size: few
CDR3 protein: CATSITGGRDQPQHF
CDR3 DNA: TGTGCCACCTCGATCACAGGGGGCAGGGATCAGCCCCAGCATTTT

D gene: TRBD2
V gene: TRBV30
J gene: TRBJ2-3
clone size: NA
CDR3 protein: CAWDGRAGVTDTQYF
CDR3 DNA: TGTGCCTGGGACGGCCGAGCGGGAGTTACAGATACGCAGTATTTT

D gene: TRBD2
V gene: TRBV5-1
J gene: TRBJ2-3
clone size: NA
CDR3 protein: CASSSASGSPVTDTQYF
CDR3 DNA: TGCGCCAGCAGCTCTGCTAGCGGGAGTCCGGTCACAGATACGCAGTATTTT

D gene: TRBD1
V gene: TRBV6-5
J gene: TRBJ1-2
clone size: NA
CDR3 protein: CASSYLDRGNYYGYTF
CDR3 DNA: TGTGCCAGCAGTTACCTTGACAGGGGGAACTACTATGGCTACACCTTC

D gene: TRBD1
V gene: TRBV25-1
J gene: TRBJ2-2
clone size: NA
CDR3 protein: CASRPPGQGTGELFF
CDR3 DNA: TGTGCCAGCAGGCCCCCGGGACAGGGGACCGGGGAGCTGTTTTTT

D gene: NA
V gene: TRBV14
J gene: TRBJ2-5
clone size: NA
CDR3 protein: CASSQYMETQYF
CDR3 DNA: TGTGCCAGCAGCCAGTATATGGAGACCCAGTACTTC

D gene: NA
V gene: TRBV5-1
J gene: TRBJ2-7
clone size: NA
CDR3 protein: CASSLVPGTYEQYF
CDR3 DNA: TGCGCCAGCAGCTTGGTTCCGGGAACCTACGAGCAGTACTTC

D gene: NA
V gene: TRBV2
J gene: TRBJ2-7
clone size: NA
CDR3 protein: CASMSGGYEQYF
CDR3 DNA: TGTGCCAGCATGAGTGGGGGGTACGAGCAGTACTTC

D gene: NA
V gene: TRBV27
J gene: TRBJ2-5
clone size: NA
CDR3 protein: CASTGMDAGLYF
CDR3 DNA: TGTGCCAGCACTGGTATGGACGCGGGTCTGTACTTC

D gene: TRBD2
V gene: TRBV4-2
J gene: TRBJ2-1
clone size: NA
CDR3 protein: CASSHLLAGAVNEQFF
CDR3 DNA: TGTGCCAGCAGCCACCTACTAGCGGGAGCGGTGAATGAGCAGTTCTTC

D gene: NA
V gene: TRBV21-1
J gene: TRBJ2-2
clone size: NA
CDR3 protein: CASSKEGDRGQSDPNTGELFF
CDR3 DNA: TGTGCCAGCAGCAAAGAGGGGGACAGGGGGCAGTCAGACCCGAACACCGGGGAGCTGTTTTTT

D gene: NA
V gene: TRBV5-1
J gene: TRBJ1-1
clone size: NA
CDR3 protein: CASSLFRQFMNTEAFF
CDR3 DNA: TGCGCCAGCAGCCTCTTCAGACAGTTCATGAACACTGAAGCTTTCTTT

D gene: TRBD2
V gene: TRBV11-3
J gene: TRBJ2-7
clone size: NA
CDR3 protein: CASSSRLAGVGEQYF
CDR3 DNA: TGTGCCAGCAGCTCTAGACTAGCGGGAGTCGGCGAGCAGTACTTC

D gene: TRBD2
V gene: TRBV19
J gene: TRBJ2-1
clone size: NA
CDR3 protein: CASSFRTSGRRNEQFF
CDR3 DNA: TGTGCCAGTAGTTTCCGGACTAGCGGGAGACGTAATGAGCAGTTCTTC

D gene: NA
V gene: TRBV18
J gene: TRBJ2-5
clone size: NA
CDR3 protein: CASSPFAVQETQYF
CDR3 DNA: TGTGCCAGCTCACCTTTCGCGGTACAAGAGACCCAGTACTTC

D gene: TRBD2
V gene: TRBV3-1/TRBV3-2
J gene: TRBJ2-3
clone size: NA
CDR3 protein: CASSQTSGPAGYTQYF
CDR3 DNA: TGTGCCAGCAGCCAAACTAGCGGGCCTGCGGGGTATACGCAGTATTTT

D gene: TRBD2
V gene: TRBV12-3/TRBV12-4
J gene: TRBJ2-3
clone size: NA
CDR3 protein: CASRTSGRDTQYF
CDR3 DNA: TGTGCCAGCCGGACTAGCGGGAGAGATACGCAGTATTTT

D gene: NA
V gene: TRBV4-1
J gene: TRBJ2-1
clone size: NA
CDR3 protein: CASSQDSQGLGQFF
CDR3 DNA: TGCGCCAGCAGCCAAGATTCTCAGGGGTTGGGGCAGTTCTTC